Below, one T cell receptor beta chain is given with its context. Its specificity is unknown. The study pooled second doses at about 4 or about 12 weeks. This sample is part of a study of T cell responses to AZD1222 COVID-19 vaccine. Whole-study findings and limits: Of spike-specific TCRs, nearly half reportedly target regions left unmutated in variants. AZD1222 recipients seropositive at baseline numbered only six or seven. The study found Spike-specific TCR breadth and depth rose after two AZD1222 doses.

Clones were sequenced by immunoSEQ multiplex PCR, and TCRdb holds only the in-frame ones, with some missing. The sample records around 78,000 clones, 85% to 90% being singletons. V lost 3 bases, J lost 1 base, and 8 bases stayed unmatched. The CDR3 totals 18 residues. The V gene's germline CDR1 is SGHDT and CDR2 YYEEEE. The chain joins TRBV5-6 to TRBJ1-5, with 12 bases identical to TRBD1. The clonotype was recovered from an adult who received the AZD1222 COVID-19 vaccine. The input for sequencing was peripheral blood, taken 28 days after the second AZD1222 dose. This CDR3 is CASSWTGTGGVSNQPQHF. The CDR3 DNA is TGTGCCAGCAGCTGGACCGGGACAGGGGGCGTAAGCAATCAGCCCCAGCATTTT.